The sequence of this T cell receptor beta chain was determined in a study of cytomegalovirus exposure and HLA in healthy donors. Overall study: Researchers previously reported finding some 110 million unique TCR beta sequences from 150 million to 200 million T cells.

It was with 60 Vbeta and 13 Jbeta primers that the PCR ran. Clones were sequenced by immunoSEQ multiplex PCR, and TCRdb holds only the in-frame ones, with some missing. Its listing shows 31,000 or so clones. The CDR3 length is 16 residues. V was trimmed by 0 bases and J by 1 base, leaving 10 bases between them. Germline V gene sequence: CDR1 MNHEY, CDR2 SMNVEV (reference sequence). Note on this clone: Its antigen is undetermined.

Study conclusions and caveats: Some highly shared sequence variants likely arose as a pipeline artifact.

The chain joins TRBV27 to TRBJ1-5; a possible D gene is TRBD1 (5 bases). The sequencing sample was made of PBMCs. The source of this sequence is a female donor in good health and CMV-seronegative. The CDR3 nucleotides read TGTGCCAGCAGTTTATCTCGGCAGGGAAGCAATCAGCCCCAGCATTTT. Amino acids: CASSLSRQGSNQPQHF.